This T cell receptor (beta chain) was obtained from a study of CD8 T cell repertoires and HIV-1 epitope variants. Profiled with immunoSEQ multiplex PCR; TCRdb holds only in-frame clones, not every one. The data show 4,000 to 6,500 clones, around 63% seen once. The germline V and J ends were trimmed by 6 bases and 4 bases, with 6 bases remaining between them. The CDR3 length is 11 residues. Germline V CDR1 and CDR2: MDHEN, SYDVKM. Worth noting for this clone: Its cognate antigen is unknown.

Sequenced: cultured CD8+ T cells derived from PBMCs. The clonotype originates from a male donor with HIV. This sequence joins TRBV28 and TRBJ1-1, with no clear D. The CDR3 is CASRQSTEAFF. CDR3 sequence (DNA): TGTGCCAGCAGGCAGAGCACTGAAGCTTTCTTT. The whole variable domain, filled in from reference TRBV28 and TRBJ1-1, reads DVKVTQSSRYLVKRTGEKVFLECVQDMDHENMFWYRQDPGLGLRLIYFSYDVKMKEKGDIPEGYSVSREKKERFSLILESASTNQTSMYLCASRQSTEAFFGQGTRLTVV.